The sequence of this T cell receptor (beta chain) was determined in a study of response to subunit inactivated influenza vaccine. This clonotype was observed a handful of times. The ends were cut back, 3 bases at V and 4 bases at J, with 13 bases in the middle. CDR3 length: 15 amino acids. CDR1 is SNHLY, CDR2 FYNNEI, per germline. TCRdb re-analysed the RT-PCR reads in MiXCR, keeping a single row per CDR3 protein. The sample shows approximately 490,000 distinct CDR3 sequences, approximately 7.3% of them seen only once. The chain is built from TRBV2 and TRBJ1-5; tentative D call: TRBD1 (5 bases). This TCR derives from a man between 50 and 69 years old who received an inactivated influenza vaccine. The sequencing used PBMCs from blood, collected around 25 months after vaccination. The DNA for the CDR3 is TGTGCCAGCAGTGATCCGGGACTTGCGAATCAGCCCCAGCATTTT. Translating it yields CASSDPGLANQPQHF.